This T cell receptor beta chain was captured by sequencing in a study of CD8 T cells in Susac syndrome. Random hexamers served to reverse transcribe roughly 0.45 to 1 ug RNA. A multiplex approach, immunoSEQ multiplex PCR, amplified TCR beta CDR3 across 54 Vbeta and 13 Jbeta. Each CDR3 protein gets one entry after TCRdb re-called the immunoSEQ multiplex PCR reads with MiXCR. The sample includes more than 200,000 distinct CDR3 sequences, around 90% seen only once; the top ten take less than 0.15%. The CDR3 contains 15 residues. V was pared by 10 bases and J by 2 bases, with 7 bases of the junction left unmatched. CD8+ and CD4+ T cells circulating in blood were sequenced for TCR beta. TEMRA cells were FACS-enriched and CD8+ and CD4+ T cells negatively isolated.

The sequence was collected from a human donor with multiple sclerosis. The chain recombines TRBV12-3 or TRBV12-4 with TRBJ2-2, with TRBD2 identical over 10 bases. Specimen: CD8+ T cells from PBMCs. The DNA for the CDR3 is TGTGCCACCCCCATAGCGGGGGGTAACACCGGGGAGCTGTTTTTT. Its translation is CATPIAGGNTGELFF.